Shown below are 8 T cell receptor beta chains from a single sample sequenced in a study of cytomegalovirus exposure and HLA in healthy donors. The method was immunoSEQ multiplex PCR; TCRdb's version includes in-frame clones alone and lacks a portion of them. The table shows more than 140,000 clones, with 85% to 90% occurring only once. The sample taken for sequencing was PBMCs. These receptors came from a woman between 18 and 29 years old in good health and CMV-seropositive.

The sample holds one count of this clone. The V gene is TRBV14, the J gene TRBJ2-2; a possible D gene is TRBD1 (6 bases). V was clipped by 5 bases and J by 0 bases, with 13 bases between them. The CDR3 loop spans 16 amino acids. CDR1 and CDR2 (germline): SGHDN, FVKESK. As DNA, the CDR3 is TGTGCCAGCAGCATCAGGGGAGTTACGAACACCGGGGAGCTGTTTTTT. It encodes CASSIRGVTNTGELFF.

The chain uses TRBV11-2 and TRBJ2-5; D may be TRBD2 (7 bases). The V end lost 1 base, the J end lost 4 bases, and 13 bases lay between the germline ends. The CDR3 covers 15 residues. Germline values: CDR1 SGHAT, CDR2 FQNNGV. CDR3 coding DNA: TGTGCCAGCAGCTTAGTACGGGGAGGGGGAGAGACCCAGTACTTC. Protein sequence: CASSLVRGGGETQYF.

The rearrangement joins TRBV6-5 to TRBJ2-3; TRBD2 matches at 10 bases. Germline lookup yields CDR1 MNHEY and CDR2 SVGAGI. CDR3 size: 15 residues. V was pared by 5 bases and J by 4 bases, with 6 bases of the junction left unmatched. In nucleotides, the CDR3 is TGTGCCAGCAGTAACCTAGCGGGAGTGTCAGATACGCAGTATTTT. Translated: CASSNLAGVSDTQYF.

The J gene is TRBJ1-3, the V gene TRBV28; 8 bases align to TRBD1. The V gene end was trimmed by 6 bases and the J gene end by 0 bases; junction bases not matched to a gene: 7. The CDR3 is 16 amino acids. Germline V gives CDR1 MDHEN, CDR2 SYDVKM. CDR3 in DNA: TGTGCCAGCAGACTAGACAGGGGCAGCTCTGGAAACACCATATATTTT. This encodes CASRLDRGSSGNTIYF.

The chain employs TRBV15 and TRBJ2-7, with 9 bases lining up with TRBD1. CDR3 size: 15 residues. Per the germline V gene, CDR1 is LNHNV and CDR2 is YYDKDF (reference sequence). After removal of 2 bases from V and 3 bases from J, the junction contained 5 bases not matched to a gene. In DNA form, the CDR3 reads TGTGCCACCAGCAGACACCGGGACAGGGACTACGAGCAGTACTTC. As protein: CATSRHRDRDYEQYF.

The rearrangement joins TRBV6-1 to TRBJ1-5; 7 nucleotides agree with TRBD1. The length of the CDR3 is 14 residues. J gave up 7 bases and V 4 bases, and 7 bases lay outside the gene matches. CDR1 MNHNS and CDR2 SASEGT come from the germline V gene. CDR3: CASSVRGDGQPQHF. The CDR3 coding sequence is TGTGCCAGCAGTGTCAGGGGGGACGGGCAGCCCCAGCATTTT.

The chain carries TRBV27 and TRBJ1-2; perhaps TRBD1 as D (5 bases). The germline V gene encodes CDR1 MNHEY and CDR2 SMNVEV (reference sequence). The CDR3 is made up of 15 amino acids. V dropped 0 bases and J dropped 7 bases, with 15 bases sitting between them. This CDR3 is CASSLSRVLTGGYTF. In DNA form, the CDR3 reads TGTGCCAGCAGTTTATCCAGGGTCCTTACTGGTGGCTACACCTTC.

CDR3 DNA: TGCGCCAGCAGCTTGGGTACAGCGGACCCTTACAATGAGCAGTTCTTC. It codes for CASSLGTADPYNEQFF. The chain has TRBV5-1 and TRBJ2-1; tentative D call: TRBD2 (5 bases). This CDR3 spans 16 amino acids. Germline V gene data show CDR1 as SGHRS and CDR2 as YFSETQ. V shed 0 bases and J shed 4 bases, with 14 bases lying between them.